This TCR beta chain was recovered during a study of monozygotic twins with inflammatory bowel disease. Study-wide findings and caveats: Distinct T cell subtypes could not be told apart.

Total RNA, at approximately 3,800 ng, went into every TCR library. The unique tags termed UMIs, each holding a 6-nucleotide sample barcode, were added by means of template switching. Following a re-call of the 5' RACE reads, TCRdb has one entry per CDR3 protein and lacks DNA. This table lists 420,000 or so distinct CDR3 sequences. Germline V gene lookup returns CDR1 SEHNR and CDR2 FQNEAQ (reference sequence). CDR3 length equals 13 residues. As regards this clonotype: Antigen specificity is unknown.

Total RNA from whole blood was isolated with no T cell sorting. The sequence came from a human donor with ulcerative colitis or Crohn's disease, or a healthy co-twin of an affected twin (not recorded which). The gene calls are TRBV7-9 and TRBJ2-5; TCRdb indicates TRBD1, and absent DNA this call remains unverified. The sequenced sample consisted of blood. The CDR3: CASRPGHKETQYF.